This entry concerns a single TCR beta chain. cDNA came from approximately 0.5 to 1 ug RNA primed by random hexamers. Coverage of TCR beta CDR3 amplification by immunoSEQ multiplex PCR extended to 54 Vbeta and 13 Jbeta. From the immunoSEQ multiplex PCR reads, TCRdb called clonotypes with MiXCR, one entry per CDR3 protein. In the table there are 150,000 or so distinct CDR3 sequences, around 93% of which are singletons. The data stem from a study of CD8 T cells in Susac syndrome. The source material was CD4+ T cells from PBMCs. This receptor was obtained from a human donor in good health.

The CDR3 loop reads CSALRGLGTGELFF. The CDR3 bases are TGCAGTGCCTTGAGGGGGCTTGGCACCGGGGAGCTGTTTTTT. The chain employs TRBV20-1 and TRBJ2-2; 7 positions agree with TRBD1. This CDR3 has 14 amino acids. Germline CDR1 DFQATT, CDR2 SNEGSKA (reference sequence). With V trimmed by 6 bases and J by 4 bases, 8 bases remained unmatched.